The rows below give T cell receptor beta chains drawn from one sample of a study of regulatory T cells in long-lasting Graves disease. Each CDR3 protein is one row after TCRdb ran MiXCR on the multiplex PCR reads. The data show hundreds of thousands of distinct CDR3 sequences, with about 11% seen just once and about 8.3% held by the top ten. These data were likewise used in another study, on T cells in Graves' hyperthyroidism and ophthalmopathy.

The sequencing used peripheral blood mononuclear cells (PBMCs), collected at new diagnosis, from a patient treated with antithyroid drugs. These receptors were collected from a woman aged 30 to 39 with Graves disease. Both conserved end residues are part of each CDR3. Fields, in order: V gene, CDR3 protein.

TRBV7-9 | CASRDGEQPQHF
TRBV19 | CASSRGLAATGELFF
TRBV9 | CASSRYGSSYNEQFF
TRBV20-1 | CSARDSSGSPDTQYF
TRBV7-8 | CASSLVAGLYNEQFF
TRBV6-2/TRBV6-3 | CASRTGLMNTEAFF
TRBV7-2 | CASSLQGAGNEQFF
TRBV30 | CAYRASEKLFF
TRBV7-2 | CASSFGRTDTQYF
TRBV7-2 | CASSAEGLVRGEQFF
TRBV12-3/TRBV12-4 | CASTPWGPGLAGELFF
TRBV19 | CASSTQGAGTGELFF
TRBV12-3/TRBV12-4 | CASSFLRATEAFF
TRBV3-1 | CASSRSGTYGYTF
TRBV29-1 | CSLGRLTDTQYF
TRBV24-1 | CATSSGQETYEQYF
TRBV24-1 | CATEDPNFNYGYTF
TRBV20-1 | CSARVRNTEAFF
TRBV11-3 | CASSRPILSGANVLTF
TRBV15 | CATSRGVQGQETQYF
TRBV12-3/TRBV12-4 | CASSGPSTDTQYF
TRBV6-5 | CASSYGGQGEILSYEQYF
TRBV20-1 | CSARDHTRNEQFF
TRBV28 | CASSLPGLGQPQHF
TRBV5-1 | CASSSRAPGEKLFF
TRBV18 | CASSPQGDTEAFF
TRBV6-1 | CASSQATEAFF
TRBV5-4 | CASSLGWGGDEQFF
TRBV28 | CASRSSLETQYF
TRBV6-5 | CASSYSSGSPSNEQFF
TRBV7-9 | CASSSRGGGSYNEQFF
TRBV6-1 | CASSPNPSGRARGTDTQYF
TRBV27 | CASGDTGELFF
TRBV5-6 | CASSSPGETSGSNEQFF
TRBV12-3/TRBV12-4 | CASTQEGASYNEQFF
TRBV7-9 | CASSDPGTWGSDNEQFF
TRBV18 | CASSPYAASNYEQYF
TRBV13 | CASSLMTEQETQYF
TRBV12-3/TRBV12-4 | CASSLLTSGRRNEQFF
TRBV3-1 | CASSQSLGHTGELFF
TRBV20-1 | CSARDRTSGNTGELFF
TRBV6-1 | CASSGLQEGPNQPQHF
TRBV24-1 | CATSDPAAEPYNEQFF
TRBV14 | CASSRPEPYNEQFF
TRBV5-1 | CASRATGGNTGELFF
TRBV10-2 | CASSDTSGRARTGELFF
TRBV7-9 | CASSSGTDEAFF
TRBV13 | CASSLSGTEPYGYTF
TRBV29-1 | CSDGAGGSYNEQFF
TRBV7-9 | CASSPGQGFNEQFF
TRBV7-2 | CASSLRGGGMAEAFF
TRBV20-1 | CSGQGGRVGNEQFF
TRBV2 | CASSVGQGRGYTF
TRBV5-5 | CASSGTVGSYEQYF